This TCR beta chain was profiled in a study of blood T cell repertoires in COVID-19. The wider study: COVID-19 samples from acute and convalescent phases originated in the United States, Italy and Spain. T cells, B-cell-depleted T cells, or PBMCs supplied cDNA or gDNA.

This clone has a handful of counts. Germline values: CDR1 SGDLS, CDR2 YYNGEE. The ends were cut back, 0 bases at V and 10 bases at J, with 20 bases in the middle. The CDR3 spans 17 residues. The authors' processing: Cell counts per sample came from amplifying reference gene primers. Generated by immunoSEQ multiplex PCR, the TCRdb table keeps only in-frame clones and is missing some. That table is the source of V, J and clone size, and D and trimming were worked out from the DNA. This sample has about 150,000 clones, with 76% found just once. The receptor comes from a man aged 60 to 75 with acute or convalescent COVID-19. The chain employs TRBV9 and TRBJ1-6, with a possible D match to TRBD1 (6 bases). The sample taken for sequencing was peripheral blood. The chain's CDR3 is CASSVAPKGQGYSPLHF. The CDR3 bases are TGTGCCAGCAGCGTAGCCCCAAAAGGTCAGGGGTACTCACCCCTCCACTTT.